This is a list of T cell receptor beta chains from one sample in a study of CD8 T cells in ankylosing spondylitis. A single record per CDR3 protein comes from TCRdb applying MiXCR to the 5' RACE reads. Of 670,000 or so distinct CDR3 sequences listed, roughly 19% were seen once; the top ten hold roughly a fifth. Specimen: blood, either unsorted or a sorted T cell fraction (not recorded which). These receptors were obtained from a male donor with ankylosing spondylitis. The CDR3 runs from the conserved cysteine through the conserved F or W. The D gene is left open where the match is weak. Clone size appears in some rows only: once, few, many, or a class for an expanded clone.

v_call	clone_size	j_call	d_call	cdr3_nt	cdr3_aa
TRBV5-1	-	TRBJ1-1	TRBD1	TGCGCCAGCAGCAGTCGTCCGGGACAGGAAAACACTGAAGCTTTCTTT	CASSSRPGQENTEAFF
TRBV29-1	many	TRBJ2-7	TRBD2	TGCAGCGTTGTTGGGCTAGCGGTTACCTACGAGCAGTACTTC	CSVVGLAVTYEQYF
TRBV7-9	-	TRBJ2-4	-	TGTGCCAGCAGCTTAGCAGGGGACAACATTCAGTACTTC	CASSLAGDNIQYF
TRBV11-2	-	TRBJ2-2	-	TGTGCCAGCAGCCCGGGGGTCAGTCACACCGGGGAGCTGTTTTTT	CASSPGVSHTGELFF
TRBV7-6	-	TRBJ2-7	-	TGTGCCAGCAGCATGGGGGACTTACCCTACGAGCAGTACTTC	CASSMGDLPYEQYF
TRBV6-1	-	TRBJ1-3	-	TGTGCCAGCAGTGAAGGGTGGACAGAGCCCTCTGGAAACACCATATATTTT	CASSEGWTEPSGNTIYF
TRBV29-1	-	TRBJ2-1	TRBD1	TGCAGCGTCACCGGGGCCGGGACAGGGAACTACAATGAGCAGTTCTTC	CSVTGAGTGNYNEQFF
TRBV20-1	-	TRBJ2-2	-	TGCAGTGCTAGCGGGTGGACGGGGAACACCGGGGAGCTGTTTTTT	CSASGWTGNTGELFF
TRBV12-3/TRBV12-4	many	TRBJ1-5	-	TGTGCCAGCAGCCTCGGACGCCTAATCAATCAGCCCCAGCATTTT	CASSLGRLINQPQHF
TRBV5-6	-	TRBJ2-2	TRBD1	TGTGCCAGCAGCTTGCGGACAGGGCTTAACACCGGGGAGCTGTTTTTT	CASSLRTGLNTGELFF
TRBV5-1	many	TRBJ2-2	-	TGCGCCAGCAGCTTGGGAGGCTTCGACACCGGGGAGCTGTTTTTT	CASSLGGFDTGELFF
TRBV4-3	-	TRBJ2-1	TRBD1	TGCGCCAGCAGCCAAGCCGGGACAGAGCCATACAATGAGCAGTTCTTC	CASSQAGTEPYNEQFF
TRBV9	-	TRBJ1-1	TRBD1	TGTGCCAGCAGCGTAGAGGGGACAGGGGTCGAAGCTTTCTTT	CASSVEGTGVEAFF
TRBV13	-	TRBJ2-5	-	TGTGCCAGCAGCTTACTCACTAGCAGAGAGACCCAGTACTTC	CASSLLTSRETQYF
TRBV3-1	few	TRBJ1-1	-	TGTGCCAGCAGCCTCACAGCGCTGAAGAACACTGAAGCTTTCTTT	CASSLTALKNTEAFF
TRBV9	few	TRBJ2-1	-	TGTGCCAGCAGCGTAGGGCCCTTCTCCTACAATGAGCAGTTCTTC	CASSVGPFSYNEQFF
TRBV7-9	few	TRBJ2-1	TRBD1	TGTGCCAGCAGCTTAACGGGACAGGGAGACAATGAGCAGTTCTTC	CASSLTGQGDNEQFF
TRBV20-1	few	TRBJ1-4	-	TGCAGTGCTAGCCGGGGGGCGACTAATGAAAAACTGTTTTTT	CSASRGATNEKLFF
TRBV12-3/TRBV12-4	-	TRBJ2-5	TRBD1	TGTGCCAGCAGTTCTTACCGGGACAGGGGCCTCCAAGAGACCCAGTACTTC	CASSSYRDRGLQETQYF
TRBV29-1	few	TRBJ2-1	TRBD1	TGCAGCGTTACCCGGGACAGCCCACTCAATGAGCAGTTCTTC	CSVTRDSPLNEQFF
TRBV20-1	many	TRBJ1-1	-	TGCAGTGCGGGGCCCGGAGGGAACACTGAAGCTTTCTTT	CSAGPGGNTEAFF
TRBV9	few	TRBJ1-3	-	TGTGCCAGCAGCGCCGGCGGCTCGGGCGGAAACACCATATATTTT	CASSAGGSGGNTIYF
TRBV19	-	TRBJ2-7	TRBD1	TGTGCCAGTAGTCGGGACAGGGTAACCTACGAGCAGTACTTC	CASSRDRVTYEQYF
TRBV4-1	few	TRBJ2-1	TRBD2	TGCGCCAGCAGCCATGACCGACTAGCGGGGTCTTACAATGAGCAGTTCTTC	CASSHDRLAGSYNEQFF
TRBV29-1	few	TRBJ2-1	-	TGCAGCGTTGAGGGGGGGCAGGGCTACAATGAGCAGTTCTTC	CSVEGGQGYNEQFF
TRBV6-6	-	TRBJ2-6	-	TGTGCCAGCAGTTATGGTGGGGCCAACGTCCTGACTTTC	CASSYGGANVLTF
TRBV5-1	-	TRBJ1-1	-	TGCGCCAGCAGCCGCTTATATGTGAACACTGAAGCTTTCTTT	CASSRLYVNTEAFF
TRBV9	few	TRBJ1-1	TRBD1	TGTGCCAGCAGCGGAGGGGGCGCCGAGACTGAAGCTTTCTTT	CASSGGGAETEAFF
TRBV29-1	many	TRBJ2-2	-	TGCAGCGTGACTGTAAACACCGGGGAGCTGTTTTTT	CSVTVNTGELFF
TRBV18	few	TRBJ2-3	-	TGTGCCAGCCAAGGGATGTCCGCAGATACGCAGTATTTT	CASQGMSADTQYF
TRBV20-1	-	TRBJ2-2	-	TGCAGTGCCAGAGGGCCGGTTGGGAGCGGGGAGCTGTTTTTT	CSARGPVGSGELFF
TRBV20-1	few	TRBJ2-5	TRBD2	TGCAGTGCTAGAGGGGATAGCGGGGGGGTGGAGGAGACCCAGTACTTC	CSARGDSGGVEETQYF
TRBV12-3/TRBV12-4	few	TRBJ1-5	-	TGTGCCAGCAGCAGGGGAGGGTATCAGCCCCAGCATTTT	CASSRGGYQPQHF
TRBV2	few	TRBJ2-1	-	TGTGCCAGCAGTGAAGAAAGGCTGGGCGATGAGCAGTTCTTC	CASSEERLGDEQFF
TRBV29-1	-	TRBJ2-3	TRBD1	TGCAGCGTTGTACTAAACCGGTGGGACAGGGGCGGAGATACGCAGTATTTT	CSVVLNRWDRGGDTQYF
TRBV29-1	few	TRBJ2-7	TRBD1	TGCAGCGCAGGCGGACAGGGGGCGAGGTACGAGCAGTACTTC	CSAGGQGARYEQYF
TRBV29-1	few	TRBJ2-7	TRBD2	TGCAGCGTTGAGGGACTAGCGGAGGGTTACGAGCAGTACTTC	CSVEGLAEGYEQYF
TRBV12-3/TRBV12-4	-	TRBJ2-5	TRBD2	TGTGCCAGCAGTTTGCAGGTGTTTAGGGCGGGAGAGACCCCCAAGACCCAGTACTTC	CASSLQVFRAGETPKTQYF
TRBV6-1	-	TRBJ1-5	-	TGTGCCAGCAGTGACCGGTCCCAGCATTTT	CASSDRSQHF
TRBV4-1	many	TRBJ1-2	TRBD1	TGCGCCAGCAGCCCCAGGACAGGGGATCCCTATGGCTACACCTTC	CASSPRTGDPYGYTF
TRBV7-3	few	TRBJ2-3	-	TGTGCCAGCAGCTTCCGGGGCGGGATCACAGATACGCAGTATTTT	CASSFRGGITDTQYF
TRBV12-3/TRBV12-4	many	TRBJ1-3	TRBD1	TGTGCCAGCAGTCCCGGGACAGGGGGAAGTGGAAACACCATATATTTT	CASSPGTGGSGNTIYF